The rows below give T cell receptor beta chains drawn from one sample of a study of CD8+ T cells in alopecia areata. Measured with immunoSEQ multiplex PCR; TCRdb has only the in-frame clones, and not every one. This table holds under 350,000 clones, roughly 60% found once. The input for sequencing was CD4+ T cells sorted from blood, taken at week 24, from a patient treated with tofacitinib. Receptor source: a human donor with alopecia areata. The CDR3 runs from the conserved cysteine through the conserved F or W. The D gene is left open where the match is weak. Where a row states a size, it is once, few, many or the class of an expanded clone; other rows omit it.

cdr3_aa	cdr3_nt	v_call	d_call	clone_size	j_call
CASSERDRSLDYGYTF	TGTGCCAGTAGTGAGAGGGACCGTTCACTCGACTATGGCTACACCTTC	TRBV19	.	.	TRBJ1-2
CASSISSGFTGELFF	TGTGCCAGTAGTATATCTAGCGGATTCACCGGGGAGCTGTTTTTT	TRBV19	TRBD2	few	TRBJ2-2
CASSFDRAGVGFYF	TGCGCCAGCAGCTTCGACAGGGCCGGGGTAGGCTTCTACTTC	TRBV5-1	TRBD1	.	TRBJ2-7
CSVLWAWAEKLFF	TGCAGCGTCCTTTGGGCCTGGGCTGAAAAACTGTTTTTT	TRBV29-1	.	.	TRBJ1-4
CASSQGLGARQPQHF	TGCGCCAGCAGCCAAGGCCTGGGGGCCAGGCAGCCCCAGCATTTT	TRBV4-1	.	few	TRBJ1-5
CASSPEGEIRSYNEQFF	TGTGCCAGCAGCCCAGAAGGGGAGATCCGCTCCTACAATGAGCAGTTCTTC	TRBV9	.	few	TRBJ2-1
CASSLAETQYF	TGTGCCAGCAGCTTAGCCGAGACCCAGTACTTC	TRBV7-2	.	.	TRBJ2-5
CSVCIAGGKQETQYF	TGCAGCGTTTGTATAGCGGGGGGGAAACAAGAGACCCAGTACTTC	TRBV29-1	TRBD2	once	TRBJ2-5
CASSLSVGAGQETQYF	TGTGCCAGCAGCTTATCAGTGGGAGCAGGGCAAGAGACCCAGTACTTC	TRBV13	.	once	TRBJ2-5
CASSFRPNQPQHF	TGTGCCAGCAGTTTCCGGCCCAATCAGCCCCAGCATTTT	TRBV27	.	.	TRBJ1-5
CASSLAGQDEQYF	TGTGCCAGCAGCTTAGCCGGACAGGACGAGCAGTACTTC	TRBV7-9	TRBD1	.	TRBJ2-7
CASSPVHGAYEQYF	TGCGCCAGCAGCCCCGTCCACGGGGCCTACGAGCAGTACTTC	TRBV4-1	.	.	TRBJ2-7
CASSTSVGQGSTGELFF	TGTGCCAGTAGTACCTCCGTGGGACAGGGGAGCACCGGGGAGCTGTTTTTT	TRBV19	TRBD1	.	TRBJ2-2
CASSPGTSTDTQYF	TGTGCCAGCAGTCCCGGGACTAGCACAGATACGCAGTATTTT	TRBV2	.	.	TRBJ2-3
CSARHQETQYF	TGCAGCGCTAGACACCAAGAGACCCAGTACTTC	TRBV29-1	.	.	TRBJ2-5
CASGQSNSPLHF	TGTGCCAGCGGACAGTCAAATTCACCCCTCCACTTT	TRBV7-9	.	.	TRBJ1-6
CASSLEYNEQFF	TGTGCCAGCAGCCTAGAATACAATGAGCAGTTCTTC	TRBV9	.	few	TRBJ2-1
CSASRVYTF	TGCAGTGCTAGTCGGGTTTACACCTTC	TRBV20-1	.	.	TRBJ1-2
CASSLQTADTQYF	TGCGCCAGCAGCCTCCAGACAGCAGATACGCAGTATTTT	TRBV5-1	.	.	TRBJ2-3
CSVGQTLGLSKTQYF	TGCAGCGTTGGACAGACCTTGGGATTGTCGAAGACCCAGTACTTC	TRBV29-1	.	.	TRBJ2-5
CASSAGQEETQYF	TGCGCCAGCAGCGCGGGACAGGAAGAGACCCAGTACTTC	TRBV5-1	TRBD1	.	TRBJ2-5
CSVEASGAYEQYF	TGCAGCGTTGAGGCTAGCGGGGCCTACGAGCAGTACTTC	TRBV29-1	TRBD2	.	TRBJ2-7
CAWSPRLSSYEQYF	TGTGCCTGGAGCCCCCGGTTAAGCTCCTACGAGCAGTACTTC	TRBV30	.	.	TRBJ2-7
CASSSIDSGSGANVLTF	TGTGCCAGCAGTTCTATCGACAGTGGCTCTGGGGCCAACGTCCTGACTTTC	TRBV27	.	few	TRBJ2-6
CAWSGDSYNEQFF	TGTGCCTGGAGCGGAGACTCCTACAATGAGCAGTTCTTC	TRBV30	.	few	TRBJ2-1
CASNAQSGYSGANVLTF	TGTGCCAGCAATGCCCAATCGGGGTACTCTGGGGCCAACGTCCTGACTTTC	TRBV2	.	few	TRBJ2-6
CASSDRVGGRELFF	TGCGCCAGCAGCGACAGGGTAGGCGGAAGGGAGCTGTTTTTT	TRBV5-1	TRBD1	.	TRBJ2-2
CASSATSGTDTQYF	TGCGCCAGCAGCGCGACTAGCGGTACAGATACGCAGTATTTT	TRBV5-1	TRBD2	.	TRBJ2-3
CASSQDTGRSYTF	TGCGCCAGCAGCCAAGATACAGGGAGGAGCTACACCTTC	TRBV4-3	.	.	TRBJ1-2
CASSPRLAGGQGDTQYF	TGCGCCAGCAGCCCTCGCCTAGCGGGGGGCCAAGGGGATACGCAGTATTTT	TRBV5-1	TRBD2	.	TRBJ2-3
CASSLRPGGVDGYTF	TGTGCCAGCAGCCTGAGGCCCGGGGGGGTGGATGGCTACACCTTC	TRBV11-2	.	.	TRBJ1-2
CASSFKEMNTEAFF	TGCGCCAGCAGCTTTAAAGAGATGAACACTGAAGCTTTCTTT	TRBV5-1	.	few	TRBJ1-1
CASSDSSHTSTDTQYF	TGTGCCAGCAGTGACTCAAGCCACACCAGCACAGATACGCAGTATTTT	TRBV25-1	.	.	TRBJ2-3